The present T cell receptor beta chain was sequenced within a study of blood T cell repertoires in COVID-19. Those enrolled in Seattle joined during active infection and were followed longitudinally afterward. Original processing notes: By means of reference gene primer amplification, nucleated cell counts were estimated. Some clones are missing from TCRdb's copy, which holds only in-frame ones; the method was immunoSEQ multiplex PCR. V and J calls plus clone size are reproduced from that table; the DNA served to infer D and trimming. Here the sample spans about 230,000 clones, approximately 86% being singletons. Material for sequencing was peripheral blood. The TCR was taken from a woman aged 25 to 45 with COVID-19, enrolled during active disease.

The CDR3 loop is CAWSVNRATDTQYF. The CDR3 nucleotides are TGTGCCTGGAGTGTCAACAGGGCGACAGATACGCAGTATTTT. The chain joins TRBV30 to TRBJ2-3; possibly TRBD1 for D (6 bases). The V end lost 0 bases, the J end lost 3 bases, and 10 bases lay between the germline ends. The CDR3 contains 14 residues. Germline loops: CDR1 GTSNPN, CDR2 SVGIG (reference sequence).